The T cell receptor (beta chain) under discussion was sequenced for a study of breast tumors, draining lymph nodes, adjacent tissues. Findings of the study overall: Data fit most tumor T cells coming from lymph node, expanding in tumor.

V trimming: 1 base; J trimming: 6 bases; junction bases outside the gene matches: 7. The CDR3 consists of 15 residues. Germline V lookup: CDR1 MGHRA, CDR2 YSYEKL. Breast cancer patients provided tissue from their axillary draining lymph nodes. MiXCR was run by TCRdb on the multiplex PCR reads, yielding one entry per CDR3 protein. Seen here are roughly 220,000 distinct CDR3 sequences, less than 40% observed once, and the top ten hold approximately 3.6%. The table lists this clonotype with many counts. Its specificity is unknown. Sequences were obtained from axillary lymph node tissue. This TCR was recovered from a female donor with breast cancer. Some clones in this sample may be carry-over from other donors' samples. The chain employs TRBV4-1 and TRBJ2-3; 7 bases are shared with TRBD2. The CDR3 is CASSQGPGGEDTQYF. CDR3 coding DNA: TGCGCCAGCAGCCAAGGACCGGGAGGCGAGGATACGCAGTATTTT.